This is a list of T cell receptor beta chains from one sample in a study of T cells in Graves' hyperthyroidism and ophthalmopathy. TCRdb re-derived calls from the multiplex PCR reads in MiXCR, one entry per CDR3 protein. The sample carries over 700,000 distinct CDR3 sequences, over 35% recorded once. Sequenced sample: blood. These receptors all come from a man aged 18 to 29 with Graves' hyperthyroidism. Each CDR3 is given with its conserved first and last residue. The order of the fields is J gene, D gene, clone size, V gene, CDR3 DNA, CDR3 protein. D genes are given only for firm matches. Clone size is given for some rows only: seen once, a few or many times, or a class if the clone is expanded.

J: TRBJ1-4; D: -; size: few; V: TRBV5-6; DNA: TGTGCCAGCAGCTTGCGGGGATCTGAAAAACTGTTTTTT; CDR3: CASSLRGSEKLFF
J: TRBJ1-2; D: -; size: -; V: TRBV19; DNA: TGTGCCAGGGGGAAACGGCATGGCTACACCTTC; CDR3: CARGKRHGYTF
J: TRBJ2-5; D: -; size: -; V: TRBV19; DNA: TGTGCCAGCAGTTTAAAAGTCGGAGAGACCCAGTACTTC; CDR3: CASSLKVGETQYF
J: TRBJ2-6; D: -; size: -; V: TRBV11-2; DNA: TGTGCCAGCAGCTTACTAGGCAGCTACACGTCTGGGGCCAACGTCCTGACTTTC; CDR3: CASSLLGSYTSGANVLTF
J: TRBJ1-6; D: TRBD1; size: -; V: TRBV29-1; DNA: TGCAGCGTACAGGGGGCCGGATCACCCCTCCACTTT; CDR3: CSVQGAGSPLHF
J: TRBJ1-1; D: TRBD1; size: -; V: TRBV7-2; DNA: TGTGCCAGCAGAACAGGGGATGTAGACACTGAAGCTTTCTTT; CDR3: CASRTGDVDTEAFF
J: TRBJ1-1; D: TRBD1; size: few; V: TRBV5-1; DNA: TGCGCCAGCAGCTACAAAACAGGGGAGGGATACACTGAAGCTTTCTTT; CDR3: CASSYKTGEGYTEAFF
J: TRBJ1-1; D: -; size: -; V: TRBV20-1; DNA: TGCAGTGCTGGGTACATCACTGAAGCTTTCTTT; CDR3: CSAGYITEAFF
J: TRBJ1-1; D: TRBD1; size: -; V: TRBV19; DNA: TGTGCCAGTAGTATAGCCCCTTGGACAGGGTGGGATGAAGCTTTCTTT; CDR3: CASSIAPWTGWDEAFF
J: TRBJ2-2; D: -; size: -; V: TRBV29-1; DNA: TGCAGCGGGATGGGGGGGGAGCTGTTTTTT; CDR3: CSGMGGELFF
J: TRBJ1-1; D: -; size: few; V: TRBV7-2; DNA: TGTGCCAGCAGCTTAGGGGGACCGCGGACTGAAGCTTTCTTT; CDR3: CASSLGGPRTEAFF
J: TRBJ2-2; D: -; size: -; V: TRBV9; DNA: TGTGCCAGCAGCGTGGTCAGGGATTACACCGGGGAGCTGTTTTTT; CDR3: CASSVVRDYTGELFF
J: TRBJ1-6; D: TRBD1; size: -; V: TRBV2; DNA: TGTGCCAGCGGACAGGGGGCGAATTCACCCCTCCACTTT; CDR3: CASGQGANSPLHF
J: TRBJ2-5; D: TRBD2; size: few; V: TRBV20-1; DNA: TGCAGTGCGGAACTAGCGGGGGGCTACCATAGCATGGAGACCCAGTACTTC; CDR3: CSAELAGGYHSMETQYF
J: TRBJ2-2; D: TRBD2; size: -; V: TRBV11-2; DNA: TGTGCCAGCAGCCGAGGACTAGCGGGGGGGCCGAACGGGGAGCTGTTTTTT; CDR3: CASSRGLAGGPNGELFF
J: TRBJ2-5; D: -; size: -; V: TRBV10-3; DNA: TGTGCCATCAGCCCTAACCTGTCCGGAGAGACCCAGTACTTC; CDR3: CAISPNLSGETQYF
J: TRBJ1-5; D: -; size: -; V: TRBV9; DNA: TGTGCCAGCAGCGTGGGGGGGCGAAGTCAGCCCCAGCATTTT; CDR3: CASSVGGRSQPQHF
J: TRBJ1-1; D: -; size: many; V: TRBV20-1; DNA: TGCAGTGCTAGAGTAGGGATTGAAGCTTTCTTT; CDR3: CSARVGIEAFF
J: TRBJ2-2; D: -; size: many; V: TRBV7-6; DNA: TGTGCCAGCAGCCCTAGGGACTCAGCACTCACCGGGGAGCTGTTTTTT; CDR3: CASSPRDSALTGELFF
J: TRBJ2-5; D: TRBD2; size: -; V: TRBV9; DNA: TGTGCCAGCAGCTTAGCGGTTGGGACTAGCGGGGGATCAGAGACCCAGTACTTC; CDR3: CASSLAVGTSGGSETQYF
J: TRBJ1-2; D: -; size: once; V: TRBV29-1; DNA: TGCAGCGTTGTTGGGGTGCTCGAATCGGGGCTCTATGGCTACACCTTC; CDR3: CSVVGVLESGLYGYTF
J: TRBJ1-2; D: -; size: many; V: TRBV12-3/TRBV12-4; DNA: TGTGCCAGTAGCTTAGGGGGACGTGGCTACACCTTC; CDR3: CASSLGGRGYTF
J: TRBJ1-1; D: -; size: many; V: TRBV7-9; DNA: TGTGCCAGCAGCTTAGGTCCGGGACCAAGGAACACTGAAGCTTTCTTT; CDR3: CASSLGPGPRNTEAFF
J: TRBJ2-7; D: TRBD2; size: -; V: TRBV7-8; DNA: TGTGCCAGCAGCTTACGGTTAAGCGGGAGGGACCACGAGCAGTACTTC; CDR3: CASSLRLSGRDHEQYF
J: TRBJ1-1; D: -; size: -; V: TRBV7-7; DNA: TGTGCTAGACAAGTGGGGAGTGACACTGAAGCTTTCTTT; CDR3: CARQVGSDTEAFF
J: TRBJ2-5; D: TRBD2; size: -; V: TRBV11-2; DNA: TGTGCCAGCAGCTTAGAGCTAGCGGGAGGAAAGACCCAGTACTTC; CDR3: CASSLELAGGKTQYF
J: TRBJ2-5; D: TRBD1; size: -; V: TRBV19; DNA: TGTGCCAGTAGTGCGACAGGGGGCGGCAATCAGCCCCAGTACTTC; CDR3: CASSATGGGNQPQYF
J: TRBJ2-7; D: -; size: -; V: TRBV6-5; DNA: TGTGCCAGCAGCTGGGCCCCAGGGGTGGGCGAGCAGTACTTC; CDR3: CASSWAPGVGEQYF
J: TRBJ2-5; D: -; size: once; V: TRBV25-1; DNA: TGTGCCAGCAGTGCTATGCCGAGTGATGAGACCCAGTACTTC; CDR3: CASSAMPSDETQYF
J: TRBJ1-1; D: TRBD1; size: many; V: TRBV5-1; DNA: TGTGCCAGCAGCTGGACAGGGGGGGACACTGAAGCTTTCTTT; CDR3: CASSWTGGDTEAFF
J: TRBJ1-2; D: -; size: many; V: TRBV12-3/TRBV12-4; DNA: TGTGCCAGCAGTCGATGGGAGGGTGGCTACACCTTC; CDR3: CASSRWEGGYTF
J: TRBJ2-7; D: -; size: many; V: TRBV7-8; DNA: TGTGCCAGCAGCTCCTACCGGGGACGCTACGAGCAGTACTTC; CDR3: CASSSYRGRYEQYF
J: TRBJ1-1; D: -; size: few; V: TRBV7-2; DNA: TGTGCCAGCAGCCAGCTCGGGAGTGGCCCTGAAGCTTTCTTT; CDR3: CASSQLGSGPEAFF
J: TRBJ2-7; D: TRBD2; size: -; V: TRBV13; DNA: TGTGCCAGCAGCGAGAATAGCGGGAGTTATTACGAGCAGTACTTC; CDR3: CASSENSGSYYEQYF
J: TRBJ2-2; D: TRBD2; size: -; V: TRBV7-8; DNA: TGTGCCAGCAGCCCGGGACTAGCGGAGGTCAGGGAGCTGTTTTTT; CDR3: CASSPGLAEVRELFF
J: TRBJ1-2; D: TRBD1; size: -; V: TRBV12-3/TRBV12-4; DNA: TGTGCCACTGGACCGGGACAGGGAAGGCGTGGCTACACCTTC; CDR3: CATGPGQGRRGYTF
J: TRBJ1-1; D: TRBD1; size: -; V: TRBV6-1; DNA: TGCGCCAGCAGTGAAGCAAGAGGGGGCGGCACTGAAGCTTTCTTT; CDR3: CASSEARGGGTEAFF
J: TRBJ2-6; D: -; size: -; V: TRBV14; DNA: TGTGCCAGCAGCCGCGGGCCAGGCGAGCGGGTAAGCTCTGGGGCCAACGTCCTGACTTTC; CDR3: CASSRGPGERVSSGANVLTF
J: TRBJ2-2; D: -; size: -; V: TRBV24-1; DNA: TGTGCCACCAGTGATCCTTCCGGAGGACAAACCTGGGAGCTGTTTTTT; CDR3: CATSDPSGGQTWELFF
J: TRBJ2-5; D: -; size: -; V: TRBV9; DNA: TGTGCCAGCAGCTCCAGAAGTGCGGTCCGAGAGACCCAGTACTTC; CDR3: CASSSRSAVRETQYF
J: TRBJ2-5; D: -; size: few; V: TRBV10-3; DNA: TGTGCCAGCAGCCCCCCCATTGCGGAGACCCAGTACTTC; CDR3: CASSPPIAETQYF
J: TRBJ2-5; D: TRBD1; size: -; V: TRBV12-3/TRBV12-4; DNA: TGTGCCAGCAGTTTATTGGACAGGGGGAACCAAGAGACCCAGTACTTC; CDR3: CASSLLDRGNQETQYF
J: TRBJ1-5; D: TRBD1; size: few; V: TRBV10-3; DNA: TGTGCCATCAGTTCCGGACAGGGGAATCAGCCCCAGCATTTT; CDR3: CAISSGQGNQPQHF
J: TRBJ2-5; D: -; size: few; V: TRBV7-8; DNA: TGTGCCAGCAGCTTCCCTCGGGCAGGAGGGGAGACCCAGTACTTC; CDR3: CASSFPRAGGETQYF
J: TRBJ2-7; D: TRBD1; size: few; V: TRBV7-9; DNA: TGTGCCAGCAGCTCCCGCCCGGGACAGCAAGCCTACGAGCAGTACTTC; CDR3: CASSSRPGQQAYEQYF
J: TRBJ1-5; D: -; size: -; V: TRBV10-3; DNA: TGTGCCAGCAGCGGGTCCCGGGACATTTTCAATCAGCCCCAGCATTTT; CDR3: CASSGSRDIFNQPQHF
J: TRBJ1-1; D: -; size: -; V: TRBV24-1; DNA: TGCGCCACGCGTGGCTCAGGGGCGAGCACTGAAGCTTTCTTT; CDR3: CATRGSGASTEAFF
J: TRBJ1-5; D: -; size: -; V: TRBV12-3/TRBV12-4; DNA: TGTGCCAGCAGCCAAGCCCGGGACCTCAATCAGCCCCAGCATTTT; CDR3: CASSQARDLNQPQHF